The 9 T cell receptor beta chains reported below all come from one sample, sequenced in a study. TCRdb fed the 5' RACE reads into MiXCR, producing one record per CDR3 protein. The data hold about 5,800 distinct CDR3 sequences, with roughly 31% observed a single time. Source material: memory CD4+ T cells sorted from a lymph node. Subset defined: memory CD4+ T cells, CD4+CD45RO+CD25-. Receptor source: a female donor with breast cancer.

Notes on this clonotype: This could be a read error, since a much larger clone is one nucleotide away. The conserved phenylalanine or tryptophan is not found at the CDR3 terminus, so this likely reflects a read error. This chain connects TRBV7-9 to TRBJ1-3; D may be TRBD1 (5 bases). V gave up 10 bases and J gave up 7 bases, with 17 bases separating them. This CDR3 comprises 13 residues. Germline values: CDR1 SEHNR, CDR2 FQNEAQ (reference sequence). The CDR3 sequence is CATPTAVGNTIYS. CDR3 sequence (DNA): TGTGCCACCCCGACAGCCGTTGGGAACACCATATATTCT.

The chain carries TRBV4-2 and TRBJ2-1, with D possibly matching TRBD2 (5 bases). Germline CDR1 LGHNA, CDR2 YNFKEQ. Between the trimmed V and J ends, which lost 4 bases and 5 bases, there was a span of 12 bases. This CDR3 contains 14 residues. For the CDR3, the DNA is TGTGCCAGCAGCCGCGGACTCGAGGACAATGAGCAGTTCTTC. Protein product: CASSRGLEDNEQFF.

The chain recombines TRBV9 with TRBJ1-1; 9 bases align to TRBD1. The CDR3 has 14 amino acids. Losses at the gene ends were 4 bases for V and 7 bases for J; bases not matched to a gene: 8. The germline gives CDR1 SGDLS, CDR2 YYNGEE. CDR3 sequence: CASSPWDREVEAFF. The CDR3 DNA follows: TGTGCCAGCAGCCCATGGGACAGGGAGGTTGAAGCTTTCTTT.

There are many counts of this clonotype. As DNA, the CDR3 is TGCGCCAGCAGCAGAGCCTCGAATAATGAAAAACTGTTTTTT. It translates to CASSRASNNEKLFF. The chain links TRBV5-1 to TRBJ1-4, with D uncertain. V lost 4 bases and J 4 bases, leaving 11 bases between the germline ends. The CDR3 contains 14 residues. Germline CDR1 SGHRS, CDR2 YFSETQ. Supplemented by reference TRBV5-1 and TRBJ1-4, the full variable domain reads KAGVTQTPRYLIKTRGQQVTLSCSPISGHRSVSWYQQTPGQGLQFLFEYFSETQRNKGNFPGRFSGRQFSNSRSEMNVSTLELGDSALYLCASSRASNNEKLFFGSGTQLSVL.

In the case of this clonotype: A much more abundant neighbour one base away suggests this may be a read error. Given the absence of the conserved phenylalanine or tryptophan at the CDR3 end, a read error is likely. The rearrangement joins TRBV7-8 to TRBJ2-1, with a tentative D call TRBD2 (5 bases). The CDR3 has 15 residues. The germline CDR1 and CDR2 sequences are SGHVS and FQNEAQ. Deletions cut 3 bases from V and 6 bases from J, with 15 bases between. Here the CDR3 DNA reads TGTGCCAGCAGCTTCGCCCGACTAACGACCAATGAGCAGTTCCTC. Translating gives CASSFARLTTNEQFL.

The J gene is TRBJ2-1, the V gene TRBV7-9, with 10 bases lining up with TRBD2. Trimming cost V 1 base and J 0 bases; bases outside gene matches: 6. Germline V gene lookup returns CDR1 SEHNR and CDR2 FQNEAQ (reference sequence). This CDR3 region has 18 residues. The DNA of the CDR3 is TGTGCCAGCAGCTTAGGGACTAGCGGATTAAGCTCCTACAATGAGCAGTTCTTC. Translating it yields CASSLGTSGLSSYNEQFF.

As concerns this clonotype: An end of the junction differs from the germline gene, which may be a read error. The V call is TRBV5-1, the J call TRBJ2-7; the D is unclear. This CDR3 is built from 11 residues. CDR1 SGHRS and CDR2 YFSETQ come from the germline V gene. The CDR3 nucleotides are TGCGCCAGCAGCTGGACGGGTGAGCAGTACTTT. Amino acids: CASSWTGEQYF.

This chain uses TRBV19 with TRBJ2-7; the match to TRBD1 covers 11 bases. With 3 bases clipped from V and 2 bases from J, the junction kept 3 bases outside the gene matches. The CDR3 covers 15 residues. Germline V lookup: CDR1 LNHDA, CDR2 SQIVND (reference sequence). This CDR3 is CASSMGTGGTYEQYF. In DNA form, the CDR3 reads TGTGCCAGTAGTATGGGGACAGGGGGAACCTACGAGCAGTACTTC.

This clonotype is medium-sized in the sample. The V and J genes are TRBV2 and TRBJ2-5; perhaps TRBD1 as D (5 bases). The CDR3 is 15 amino acids. The ends were cut back, 1 base at V and 5 bases at J, with 14 bases in the middle. Germline V gene lookup returns CDR1 SNHLY and CDR2 FYNNEI. CDR3 loop: CASSEGTGAGETQYF. CDR3 nucleotide sequence: TGTGCCAGCAGTGAAGGAACAGGCGCCGGGGAGACCCAGTACTTC. The variable domain in full, completed from reference TRBV2 and TRBJ2-5, reads EPEVTQTPSHQVTQMGQEVILRCVPISNHLYFYWYRQILGQKVEFLVSFYNNEISEKSEIFDDQFSVERPDGSNFTLKIRSTKLEDSAMYFCASSEGTGAGETQYFGPGTRLLVL.